This TCR beta chain came from a study of blood T cells in healthy people across ages. Study at large: About one barcoded TCR beta cDNA was captured per two T cells. Broader study findings: The long-lived group displayed more naive CD4+ cells, plus higher diversity, than the aged donors did. Donor CMV infection status was unknown, possibly confounding age-related changes in expanded clonotypes.

Remarks on this clonotype: Its target is unknown. A much larger clone lies one base from this, so it may be a read error.

Next came a second PCR, run for about 6 to 11 cycles, which used a sample-barcoded 5' primer along with a J-beta primer mix. TCRdb re-derived calls from the 5' RACE reads in MiXCR, one entry per CDR3 protein. The sample shows about 1.7 million distinct CDR3 sequences, approximately 30% of them seen only once. CDR3 length: 14 amino acids. Germline CDR1 reads SGHTA; CDR2 reads FQGNSA. After removal of 5 bases from V and 12 bases from J, the junction contained 9 bases not matched to a gene. The chain is built from TRBV7-2 and TRBJ2-1; 11 bases are a match to TRBD2. The sequencing sample was made of blood. This sequence was found in a woman in her 30s in good health. As DNA, the CDR3 is TGTGCCAGCAGCCCTATCCTAGCGGGGGGAGGGCAGTTCTTC. Its translation: CASSPILAGGGQFF.